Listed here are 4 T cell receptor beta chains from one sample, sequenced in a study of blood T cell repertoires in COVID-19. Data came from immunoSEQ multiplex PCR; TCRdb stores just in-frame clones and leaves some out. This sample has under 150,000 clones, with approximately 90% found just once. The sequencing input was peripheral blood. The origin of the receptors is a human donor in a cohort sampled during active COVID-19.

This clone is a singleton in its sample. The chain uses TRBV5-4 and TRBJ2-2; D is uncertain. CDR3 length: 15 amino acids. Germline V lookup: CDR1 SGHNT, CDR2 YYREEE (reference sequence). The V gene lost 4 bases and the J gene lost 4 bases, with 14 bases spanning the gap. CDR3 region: CASSISQSGTGELFF. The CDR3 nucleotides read TGTGCCAGCAGCATATCTCAATCAGGCACCGGGGAGCTGTTTTTT.

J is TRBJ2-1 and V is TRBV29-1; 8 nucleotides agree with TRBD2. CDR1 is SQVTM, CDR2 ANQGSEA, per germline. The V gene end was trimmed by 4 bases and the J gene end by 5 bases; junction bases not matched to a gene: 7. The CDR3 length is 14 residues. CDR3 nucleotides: TGCAGCGTTGTTTTCCAGCGGGGGAACAATGAGCAGTTCTTC. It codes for CSVVFQRGNNEQFF.

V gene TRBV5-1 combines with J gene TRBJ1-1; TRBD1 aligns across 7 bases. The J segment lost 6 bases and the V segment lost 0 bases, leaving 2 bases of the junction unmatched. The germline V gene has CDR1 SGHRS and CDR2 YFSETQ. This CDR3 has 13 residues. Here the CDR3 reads CASSLGGTAEAFF. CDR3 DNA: TGCGCCAGCAGCTTGGGAGGGACAGCTGAAGCTTTCTTT.

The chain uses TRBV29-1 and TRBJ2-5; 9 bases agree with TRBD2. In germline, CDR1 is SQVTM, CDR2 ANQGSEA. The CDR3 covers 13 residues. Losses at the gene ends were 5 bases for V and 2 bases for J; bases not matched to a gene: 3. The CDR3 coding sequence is TGCAGCGTTCCAAGCGGGGGGCAAGAGACCCAGTACTTC. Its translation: CSVPSGGQETQYF.